This T cell receptor (beta chain) is from a study of T cell changes during pregnancy in multiple sclerosis. The method was immunoSEQ multiplex PCR; TCRdb's version includes in-frame clones alone and lacks a portion of them. The sample consists of about 84,000 clones, 94% of them appearing once. The source was peripheral blood, collected in the third trimester of pregnancy. This clonotype originated in a female donor with multiple sclerosis, enrolled in a pregnancy study.

This chain's CDR3 is CAAQREDRVDSPLHF. The CDR3 DNA sequence: TGTGCCGCCCAACGAGAGGACAGGGTAGATTCACCCCTCCACTTT. J is TRBJ1-6 and V is TRBV10-3, with TRBD1 identical over 8 bases. The ends lost 11 bases at V and 8 bases at J; junction bases unmatched: 14. CDR1 and CDR2 from the germline V gene are ENHRY and SYGVKD. The CDR3 is made up of 15 amino acids.